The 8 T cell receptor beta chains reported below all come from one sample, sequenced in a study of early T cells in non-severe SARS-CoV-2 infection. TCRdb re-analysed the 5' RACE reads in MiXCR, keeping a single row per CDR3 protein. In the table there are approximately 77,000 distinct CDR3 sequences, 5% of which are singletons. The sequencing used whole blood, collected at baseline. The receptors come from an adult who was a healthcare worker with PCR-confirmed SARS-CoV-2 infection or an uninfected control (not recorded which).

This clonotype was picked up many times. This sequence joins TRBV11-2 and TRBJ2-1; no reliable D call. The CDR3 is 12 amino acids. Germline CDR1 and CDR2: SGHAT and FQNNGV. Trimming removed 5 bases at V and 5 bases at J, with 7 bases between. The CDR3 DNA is TGTGCCAGCAGCCAAGCTAACAATGAGCAGTTCTTC. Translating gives CASSQANNEQFF.

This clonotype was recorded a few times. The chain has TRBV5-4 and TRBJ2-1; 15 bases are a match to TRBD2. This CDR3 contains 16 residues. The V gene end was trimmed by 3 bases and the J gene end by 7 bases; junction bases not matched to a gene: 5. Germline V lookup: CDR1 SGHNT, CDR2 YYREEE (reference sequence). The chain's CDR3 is CASSWGTSGRQNEQFF. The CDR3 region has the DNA TGTGCCAGCAGCTGGGGGACTAGCGGGAGGCAGAATGAGCAGTTCTTC.

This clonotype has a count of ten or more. The CDR3 DNA is TGTGCCAGCAGCGTAGGGACTCACTACGAGCAGTACTTC. It codes for CASSVGTHYEQYF. The chain links TRBV9 to TRBJ2-7; D may be TRBD2 (5 bases). Trimming took off 0 bases at V and 3 bases at J, with 7 bases between the two ends. Germline lookup yields CDR1 SGDLS and CDR2 YYNGEE. The CDR3 runs 13 residues.

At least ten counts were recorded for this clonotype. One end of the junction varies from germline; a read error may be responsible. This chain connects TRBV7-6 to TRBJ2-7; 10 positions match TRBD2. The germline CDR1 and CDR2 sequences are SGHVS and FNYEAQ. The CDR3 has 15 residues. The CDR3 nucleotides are TGTGCCAGCAGCCTAGCGGGGGATGCATCCTACGAGCAGTACTTC. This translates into CASSLAGDASYEQYF. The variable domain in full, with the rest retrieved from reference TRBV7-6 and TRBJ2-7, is GAGVSQSPRYKVTKRGQDVALRCDPISGHVSLYWYRQALGQGPEFLTYFNYEAQQDKSGLPNDRFSAERPEGSISTLTIQRTEQRDSAMYRCASSLAGDASYEQYFGPGTRLTVT.

The DNA for the CDR3 is TGCGCCAGCAGCGAAGATGGGACGGAGAATTCACCCCTCCACTTT. Amino acids: CASSEDGTENSPLHF. The V gene is TRBV5-1, the J gene TRBJ1-6, with D possibly matching TRBD1 (5 bases). The CDR3 is 15 residues long. Trimming shortened V by 4 bases and J by 7 bases, and 15 bases separated the two germline ends. Germline V gene sequence: CDR1 SGHRS, CDR2 YFSETQ.

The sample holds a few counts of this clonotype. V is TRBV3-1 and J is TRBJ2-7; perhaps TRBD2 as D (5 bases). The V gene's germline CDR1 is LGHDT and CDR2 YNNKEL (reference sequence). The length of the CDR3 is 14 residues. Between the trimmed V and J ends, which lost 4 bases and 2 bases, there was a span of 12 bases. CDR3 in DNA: TGTGCCAGCAGCCGGGCAGGAGGCGCCTACGAGCAGTACTTC. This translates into CASSRAGGAYEQYF.

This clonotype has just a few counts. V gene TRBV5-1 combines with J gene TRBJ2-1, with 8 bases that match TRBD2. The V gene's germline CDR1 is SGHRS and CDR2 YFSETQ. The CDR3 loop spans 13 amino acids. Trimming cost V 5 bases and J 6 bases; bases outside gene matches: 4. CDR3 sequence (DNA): TGCGCCAGCAGATTAGCGGGAAGCAATGAGCAGTTCTTC. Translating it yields CASRLAGSNEQFF.

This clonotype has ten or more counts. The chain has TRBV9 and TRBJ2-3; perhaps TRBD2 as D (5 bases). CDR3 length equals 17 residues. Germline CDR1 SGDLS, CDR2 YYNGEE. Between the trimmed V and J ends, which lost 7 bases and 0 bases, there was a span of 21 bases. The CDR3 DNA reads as TGTGCCAGCGCGGAAACCGGACGGGAAGTTAGCACAGATACGCAGTATTTT. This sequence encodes CASAETGREVSTDTQYF.